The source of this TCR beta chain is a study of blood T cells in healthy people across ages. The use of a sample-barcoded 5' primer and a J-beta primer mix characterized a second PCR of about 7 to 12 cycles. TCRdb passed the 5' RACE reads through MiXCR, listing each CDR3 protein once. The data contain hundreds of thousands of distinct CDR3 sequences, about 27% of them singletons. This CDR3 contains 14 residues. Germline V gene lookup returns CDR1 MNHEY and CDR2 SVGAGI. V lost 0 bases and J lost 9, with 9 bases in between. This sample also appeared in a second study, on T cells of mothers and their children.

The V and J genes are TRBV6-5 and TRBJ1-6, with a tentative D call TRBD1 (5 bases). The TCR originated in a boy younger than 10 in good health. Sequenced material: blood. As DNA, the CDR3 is TGTGCCAGCAGTTACTCCGCCACAGGTTCACCCCTCCACTTT. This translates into CASSYSATGSPLHF.